This record concerns one T cell receptor beta chain sequence. Its target is unknown. TCR beta libraries were made by quantitative 5'-RACE with molecular barcodes. Via MiXCR, TCRdb re-called the 5' RACE reads, giving one row per CDR3 protein. This sample has 300,000 to 400,000 distinct CDR3 sequences, with under 25% found just once. The record originates from a study of CD8 T cells in ankylosing spondylitis. Study-level points and caveats: The study looked at matched synovial fluid samples from ankylosing spondylitis patients. Disease-linked clones were reported to be significantly enriched there. There were earlier reports of some motif variants in reactive arthritis synovial fluid and blood. Typical of ankylosing spondylitis blood, it appeared, was a TCR beta motif of under 10 highly homologous variants.

CDR1 is LNHDA, CDR2 SQIVND, per germline (reference sequence). The ends were cut back, 6 bases at V and 4 bases at J, with 13 bases in the middle. This CDR3 is 14 amino acids long. Input material: blood, either unsorted or a sorted T cell fraction (not recorded which). This TCR was recovered from a male donor with ankylosing spondylitis. The chain uses TRBV19 and TRBJ2-1; D may match TRBD1 or TRBD2 (6 bases each). CDR3 protein: CASRPRGTYNEQFF. CDR3 bases: TGTGCCAGTAGGCCTCGCGGGACATACAATGAGCAGTTCTTC.